This entry concerns a single TCR beta chain. The clone's antigen remains unknown. For every CD8+ T cell subset, about 300,000 cells were flow-sorted straight into RLT lysis buffer, and each subset was sorted in triplicate. Naive CD8+ T cells were defined stringently as CD45RO-CCR7+CD27+CD95- to exclude memory contaminants. Peripheral blood mononuclear cells were isolated from buffy coats using standard density gradient centrifugation. A FACSAria III was used to flow-sort naive CD8+ T cells into CXCR3-negative and CXCR3-positive populations. An RNeasy Mini Kit was used to extract total RNA from the sorted cells. Sequencing took place on a NextSeq 550. The Human TCR Profiling Kit (MiLaboratory) was used to make UMI-labeled 5' RACE TRB cDNA libraries. cDNA synthesis used the entire amount of extracted RNA, and PCR amplification then used the entire amount of cDNA produced. Libraries were prepared in parallel using an identical number of PCR cycles. As for how the authors treated the data: With a requirement of at least two reads per UMI, MIGEC and MiXCR extracted about 50,000 +/- 10,000 unique UMI-labeled TRB cDNA molecules per library. Each library averaged roughly 40,000 +/- 10,000 functional in-frame TRB CDR3 nucleotide clonotypes without stop codons. After each sample was downsampled to 5000 UMI-labeled TRB molecules, VDJtools was used to calculate diversity metrics such as normalized Shannon-Wiener and Chao1. VDJtools computed clonotype-size-weighted physicochemical properties of the central five CDR3 residues: interaction energy, strength, volume and Kidera factor 4. After TCRdb reprocessed the reads, each CDR3 protein sequence was kept as one row, without DNA. TCRdb assigned the V and J calls; the authors' analysis was not used. The table for this sample lists roughly 110,000 distinct CDR3 sequences. The biggest ten clones account for roughly 0.35% of the sample.

This sample was included in a study of CXCR3-negative and CXCR3-positive naive CD8 T cells (dated by TCRdb to the late 2010s). In the study overall: In total, around 140 million TRB reads were obtained, or roughly 1.5 +/- 0.3 million reads per library. Data from roughly eleven donors, pooled across two independent experiments, went into the diversity and physicochemical repertoire analyses. The TRBV-TRBJ cluster analysis covered naive subsets from 5 donors and memory cells from 3 donors.

The study at large found these results: Both naive subsets had comparably high repertoire diversity, while memory CD8+ T cells had much lower repertoire diversity. Similar TRBV-TRBJ usage was shown by naive CXCR3-negative and CXCR3-positive cells from the same donor, whereas distinct patterns were shown by memory cells. Because CXCR3 expression was partially decreased after cryopreservation, freshly isolated PBMCs were used for most assays. TRB CDR3s from CXCR3-positive naive cells showed higher hydrophobicity (lower Kidera factor 4), lower energy, and higher strength and volume indices than CXCR3-negative naive cells. Because surface CD5, which is linked to self-reactivity in mice, was comparable between the naive subsets, TCR interaction strength was also inferred from TRB CDR3 physicochemical properties.

Measured from the cysteine to the phenylalanine, the CDR3 is 15 residues long. No DNA accompanies this entry. In the germline V gene, CDR1 corresponds to SGDLS and CDR2 to YYNGEE. This TCR derives from a human donor in good health. Some clones in this sample may be carry-over from other donors' samples. Sequenced material: naive CXCR3+ CD8+ T cells from blood. What this sample's cell subset or site label stands for: CD45RO-CCR7+CD27+CD95- naive CD8+ T cells expressing CXCR3 (TNR3+). The sequence is built from TRBV9 and TRBJ2-7; TCRdb's D gene call, TRBD1, goes unchecked for lack of DNA. The CDR3 corresponds to CANSVGTHSAHEQYF. The full variable domain, with segments outside the CDR3 supplied by the reference TRBV9 and TRBJ2-7 proteins, appears as DSGVTQTPKHLITATGQRVTLRCSPRSGDLSVYWYQQSLDQGLQFLIQYYNGEERAKGNILERFSAQQFPDLHSELNLSSLELGDSALYFCANSVGTHSAHEQYFGPGTRLTVT.